Listed below are T cell receptor beta chains from one sample, sequenced in a study of T cell changes during pregnancy in multiple sclerosis. Assay used: immunoSEQ multiplex PCR; TCRdb lists only in-frame clones, some missing. Of approximately 99,000 clones in the sample, roughly 92% are singletons; the top ten hold about 0.95%. The sequencing here drew on peripheral blood, taken after pregnancy. Every receptor here comes from a female donor with multiple sclerosis, enrolled in a pregnancy study. Both conserved end residues are part of each CDR3. D genes are given only for firm matches. Clone size appears in some rows only: once, few, many, or a class for an expanded clone.

size: -
V: TRBV7-2
D: -
J: TRBJ2-3
CDR3: CASSLLAPSSTDTQYF
DNA: TGTGCCAGCAGCTTACTAGCGCCTTCGAGCACAGATACGCAGTATTTT

size: -
V: TRBV2
D: TRBD1
J: TRBJ1-5
CDR3: CASTSRDREPPQHF
DNA: TGTGCCAGCACTTCCCGGGACAGGGAACCGCCCCAGCATTTT

size: -
V: TRBV5-1
D: TRBD1
J: TRBJ1-1
CDR3: CASSLAGTGAGATEAFF
DNA: TGCGCCAGCAGCTTGGCGGGGACAGGGGCGGGGGCCACTGAAGCTTTCTTT

size: -
V: TRBV9
D: TRBD1
J: TRBJ1-3
CDR3: CASSVALGTGAGNTIYF
DNA: TGTGCCAGCAGCGTAGCTCTCGGGACAGGGGCTGGAAACACCATATATTTT

size: once
V: TRBV5-1
D: -
J: TRBJ1-2
CDR3: CASSLGRAEFISNYGYTF
DNA: TGCGCCAGCAGCTTGGGCAGGGCGGAATTCATCAGTAACTATGGCTACACCTTC

size: -
V: TRBV27
D: -
J: TRBJ2-1
CDR3: CASSLPGYNEQFF
DNA: TGTGCCAGCAGTTTACCAGGGTACAATGAGCAGTTCTTC

size: few
V: TRBV4-1
D: -
J: TRBJ1-1
CDR3: CASSHGAVEAFF
DNA: TGCGCCAGCAGCCATGGAGCAGTTGAAGCTTTCTTT

size: -
V: TRBV19
D: -
J: TRBJ1-1
CDR3: CASSMSATNTEAFF
DNA: TGTGCCAGTAGTATGAGCGCCACGAACACTGAAGCTTTCTTT

size: -
V: TRBV4-1
D: -
J: TRBJ2-1
CDR3: CASSQNSAIQRNEQFF
DNA: TGCGCCAGCAGCCAGAACAGTGCCATACAAAGGAATGAGCAGTTCTTC

size: -
V: TRBV27
D: -
J: TRBJ2-7
CDR3: CASSLSGVREQYF
DNA: TGTGCCAGCAGTTTATCCGGGGTGAGAGAGCAGTACTTC

size: -
V: TRBV7-9
D: TRBD2
J: TRBJ2-1
CDR3: CASLRAGPLDEQFF
DNA: TGTGCCAGCCTTCGAGCGGGACCCCTCGATGAGCAGTTCTTC

size: -
V: TRBV28
D: -
J: TRBJ2-1
CDR3: CASALVGSGYNEQFF
DNA: TGTGCCAGCGCGCTCGTCGGTTCAGGATACAATGAGCAGTTCTTC

size: -
V: TRBV6-4
D: TRBD1
J: TRBJ2-2
CDR3: CASSPGTGDTGELFF
DNA: TGTGCCAGCAGCCCCGGGACAGGGGACACCGGGGAGCTGTTTTTT

size: -
V: TRBV5-1
D: -
J: TRBJ1-1
CDR3: CASSWQGGRGTEAFF
DNA: TGCGCCAGCAGCTGGCAGGGAGGCCGTGGCACTGAAGCTTTCTTT

size: -
V: TRBV6-1
D: -
J: TRBJ2-7
CDR3: CASSENRNYEQYF
DNA: TGTGCCAGCAGTGAAAACAGAAACTACGAGCAGTACTTC

size: -
V: TRBV2
D: -
J: TRBJ2-7
CDR3: CASSPPGLNYEQYF
DNA: TGTGCCAGCAGCCCCCCGGGACTTAACTACGAGCAGTACTTC

size: -
V: TRBV4-1
D: TRBD1
J: TRBJ1-2
CDR3: CASSPDRGNYGYTF
DNA: TGCGCCAGCAGCCCGGACAGGGGGAACTATGGCTACACCTTC

size: -
V: TRBV5-1
D: TRBD1
J: TRBJ2-7
CDR3: CASSSGSGTESEQYF
DNA: TGCGCCAGCAGCTCGGGCTCCGGGACAGAAAGCGAGCAGTACTTC

size: -
V: TRBV27
D: TRBD1
J: TRBJ1-1
CDR3: CASSPWTGGGTEAFF
DNA: TGTGCCAGCAGTCCCTGGACAGGGGGAGGCACTGAAGCTTTCTTT

size: -
V: TRBV7-2
D: -
J: TRBJ2-3
CDR3: CASSLIGSKTDTQYF
DNA: TGTGCCAGCAGCTTAATCGGGAGTAAGACAGATACGCAGTATTTT

size: -
V: TRBV30
D: -
J: TRBJ2-7
CDR3: CAWSIGSYEQYF
DNA: TGTGCCTGGAGTATCGGGAGCTACGAGCAGTACTTC

size: -
V: TRBV4-2
D: TRBD2
J: TRBJ2-1
CDR3: CASSFLAGGIDNEQFF
DNA: TGTGCCAGCAGCTTTTTAGCGGGAGGTATTGACAATGAGCAGTTCTTC

size: once
V: TRBV5-1
D: -
J: TRBJ1-1
CDR3: CASSLEPRGTEAFF
DNA: TGCGCCAGCAGCTTGGAACCCCGGGGCACTGAAGCTTTCTTT

size: -
V: TRBV5-8
D: -
J: TRBJ1-4
CDR3: CASSLGQSATNEKLFF
DNA: TGTGCCAGCAGCCTCGGACAGTCTGCAACTAATGAAAAACTGTTTTTT

size: -
V: TRBV7-9
D: TRBD2
J: TRBJ2-1
CDR3: CASSLTLAGAYNEQFF
DNA: TGTGCCAGCAGTTTAACCCTAGCGGGAGCTTACAATGAGCAGTTCTTC

size: -
V: TRBV27
D: -
J: TRBJ2-7
CDR3: CASSRTSPGEQYF
DNA: TGTGCCAGCAGCCGAACCTCCCCCGGCGAGCAGTACTTC

size: -
V: TRBV29-1
D: -
J: TRBJ2-6
CDR3: CSVERDTDSGANVLTF
DNA: TGCAGCGTTGAAAGGGACACTGACTCTGGGGCCAACGTCCTGACTTTC

size: -
V: TRBV13
D: -
J: TRBJ2-1
CDR3: CASSLERGYNEQFF
DNA: TGTGCCAGCAGCTTAGAAAGGGGGTACAATGAGCAGTTCTTC

size: -
V: TRBV5-6
D: TRBD2
J: TRBJ2-1
CDR3: CASSTLGLAVVF
DNA: TGTGCCAGCAGCACACTGGGGCTAGCGGTCGTCTTC

size: -
V: TRBV28
D: TRBD2
J: TRBJ2-5
CDR3: CASSLPVGLAGVETQYF
DNA: TGTGCCAGCAGTTTGCCGGTAGGACTAGCGGGAGTAGAGACCCAGTACTTC

size: once
V: TRBV9
D: TRBD2
J: TRBJ2-1
CDR3: CASSVRSSGRYGEQFF
DNA: TGTGCCAGCAGCGTACGATCCAGCGGGAGATACGGTGAGCAGTTCTTC